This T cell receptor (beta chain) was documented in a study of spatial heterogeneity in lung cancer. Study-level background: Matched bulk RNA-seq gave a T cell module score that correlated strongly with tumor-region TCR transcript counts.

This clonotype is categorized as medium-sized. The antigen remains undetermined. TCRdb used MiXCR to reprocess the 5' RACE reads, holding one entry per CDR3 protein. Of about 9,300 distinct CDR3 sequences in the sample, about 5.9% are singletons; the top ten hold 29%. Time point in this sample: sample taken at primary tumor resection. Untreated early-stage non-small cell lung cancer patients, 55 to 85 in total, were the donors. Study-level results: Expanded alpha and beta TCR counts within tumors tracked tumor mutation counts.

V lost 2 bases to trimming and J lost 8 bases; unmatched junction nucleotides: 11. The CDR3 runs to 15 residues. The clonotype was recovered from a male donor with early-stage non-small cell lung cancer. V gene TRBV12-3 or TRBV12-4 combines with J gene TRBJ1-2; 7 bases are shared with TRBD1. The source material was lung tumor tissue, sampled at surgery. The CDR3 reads CASSLTLTGEDGYTF. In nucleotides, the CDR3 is TGTGCCAGCAGTTTAACACTTACAGGGGAGGACGGCTACACCTTC.